The T cell receptor (beta chain) described here comes from a study of blood T cells in healthy people across ages. PCR was performed a second time for about 7 to 12 cycles using a sample-barcoded 5' primer and a J-beta primer mix. TCRdb recomputed calls from the 5' RACE reads with MiXCR, one row per CDR3 protein. The table includes approximately 730,000 distinct CDR3 sequences, around 46% detected once. This receptor was taken from a woman in her fifties or sixties in good health. What was sequenced was blood.

CDR3 sequence reads: CASSEVSGGRNTIYF. In nucleotides, the CDR3 is TGTGCCAGCAGCGAAGTATCGGGGGGCAGAAACACCATATATTTT. This chain uses TRBV27 with TRBJ1-3; maybe TRBD1 (6 bases). CDR3 length: 15 amino acids. The germline V gene has CDR1 MNHEY and CDR2 SMNVEV (reference sequence). The V end lost 6 bases, the J end lost 5 bases, and 17 bases lay between the germline ends.